This T cell receptor (beta chain) originates from a study of blood T cell repertoires in COVID-19. In the source study's methods: It was from reference gene primer amplification that nucleated cell counts were estimated. Clones were read by immunoSEQ multiplex PCR, and TCRdb kept only the in-frame ones, dropping some. V, J and clone size derive from that table, while D and trimming were established from the DNA sequence. Of around 110,000 clones in the sample, roughly 80% were seen once. CDR3 length: 17 residues. Germline V gene sequence: CDR1 GTSNPN, CDR2 SVGIG (reference sequence). V was pared by 0 bases and J by 4 bases, with 8 bases of the junction left unmatched.

The receptor comes from a human donor in a cohort sampled during active COVID-19. The sample consisted of peripheral blood. The gene calls are TRBV30 and TRBJ2-1; 11 positions agree with TRBD2. The CDR3 protein is CAWSVAPGLAAYNEQFF. DNA of the CDR3: TGTGCCTGGAGTGTAGCGCCGGGACTAGCGGCTTACAATGAGCAGTTCTTC.